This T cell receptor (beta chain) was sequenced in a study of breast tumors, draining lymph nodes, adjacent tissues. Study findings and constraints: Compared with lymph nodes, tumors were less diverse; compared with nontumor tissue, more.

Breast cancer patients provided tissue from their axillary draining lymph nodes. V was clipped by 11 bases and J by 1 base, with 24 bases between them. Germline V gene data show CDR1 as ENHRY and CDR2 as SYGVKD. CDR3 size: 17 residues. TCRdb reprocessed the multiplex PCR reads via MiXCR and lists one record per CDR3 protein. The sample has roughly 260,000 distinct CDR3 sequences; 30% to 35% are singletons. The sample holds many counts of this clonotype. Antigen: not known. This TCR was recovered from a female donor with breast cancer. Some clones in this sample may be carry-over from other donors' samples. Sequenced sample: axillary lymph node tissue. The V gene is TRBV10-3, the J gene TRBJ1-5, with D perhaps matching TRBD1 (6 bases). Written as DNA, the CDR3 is TGTGCCCCGGTCATAGAGACAGGCACGGGCAGCAATCAGCCCCAGCATTTT. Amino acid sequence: CAPVIETGTGSNQPQHF.